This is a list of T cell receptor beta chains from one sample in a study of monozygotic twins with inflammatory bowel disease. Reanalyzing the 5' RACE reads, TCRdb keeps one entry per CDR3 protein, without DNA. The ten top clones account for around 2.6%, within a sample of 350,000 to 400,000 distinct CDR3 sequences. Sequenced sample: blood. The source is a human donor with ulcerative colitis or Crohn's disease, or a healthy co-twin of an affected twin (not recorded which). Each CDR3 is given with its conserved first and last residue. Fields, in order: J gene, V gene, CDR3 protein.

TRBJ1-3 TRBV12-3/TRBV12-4 CASSAGGYGNTIYF
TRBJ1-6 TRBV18 CASSPDGGRSPLHF
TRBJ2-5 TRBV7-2 CASRFRMETQYF
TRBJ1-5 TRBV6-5 CASGLTGGSNQPQHF
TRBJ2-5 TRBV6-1 CASRQTGARTIQETQYF
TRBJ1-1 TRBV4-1 CASSGWTEAFF
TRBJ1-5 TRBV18 CASSVSLVHGGGNQPQHF
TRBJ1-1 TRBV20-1 CSASPDTNTEAFF
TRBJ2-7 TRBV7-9 CASSNQITRYEQYF
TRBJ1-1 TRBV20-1 CSARGTADTEAFF
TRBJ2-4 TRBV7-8 CASSMETGRGNIQYF
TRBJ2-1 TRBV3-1 CASSHLLQGQFF
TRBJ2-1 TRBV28 CASSGKGVLRGVNEQFF
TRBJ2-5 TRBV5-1 CASSLGGTGQETQYF
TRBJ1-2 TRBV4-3 CASSQDLGTVGYTF
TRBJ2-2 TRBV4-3 CASSQGTGLNTGELFF